Shown below are 29 T cell receptor beta chains from a single sample sequenced in a study of T cells in lung cancer brain metastases. This table comes from immunoSEQ multiplex PCR, and its TCRdb copy is limited to in-frame clones, with some not included. The sample contains approximately 2,900 clones, approximately 85% of which appear only once. The source material was tumor tissue from the primary lung tumor. These receptors all stem from a woman aged 60-75 years with non-small cell lung cancer.

The chain is built from TRBV6-6 and TRBJ2-3; D possibly uses TRBD1 or TRBD2 (5 bases each). V lost 2 bases and J 0 bases, leaving 12 bases between the germline ends. There are 16 residues in the CDR3. Germline V gene sequence: CDR1 MNHNY, CDR2 SVGAGI (reference sequence). The CDR3 nucleotides are TGTGCCAGCAGTTACGTTCGGGACCCTAGCACAGATACGCAGTATTTT. Protein product: CASSYVRDPSTDTQYF.

The chain couples TRBV7-2 to TRBJ2-1, with D uncertain. V lost 5 bases, J lost 10 bases, and 12 bases lay in between. Germline CDR1 and CDR2: SGHTA and FQGNSA. CDR3 length equals 12 residues. The CDR3 sequence is CASSPSSPEQFF. The CDR3 nucleotides read TGTGCCAGCAGCCCATCGTCCCCCGAGCAGTTCTTC.

CDR3 sequence (DNA): TGTGCCATCAGCACCGACAGGGTGGGAGTAGGACTGTTTTTT. Protein product: CAISTDRVGVGLFF. The chain recombines TRBV10-3 with TRBJ1-4, with 7 bases fitting TRBD1. This CDR3 has 14 amino acids. The V and J ends lost 6 bases and 13 bases, in that order; junction bases with no gene match: 14. Looked up from germline, CDR1 is ENHRY and CDR2 is SYGVKD.

The chain combines TRBV27 with TRBJ2-1; D remains unclear. V was pared by 7 bases and J by 0 bases, with 10 bases between. CDR1 is MNHEY, CDR2 SMNVEV, per germline (reference sequence). The CDR3 loop spans 14 amino acids. Here the CDR3 reads CASKAELSYNEQFF. DNA for the CDR3: TGTGCCAGCAAAGCTGAACTCTCCTACAATGAGCAGTTCTTC.

The chain uses TRBV5-1 and TRBJ2-7; D is perhaps TRBD2 (6 bases). Germline CDR1 reads SGHRS; CDR2 reads YFSETQ. The V end was cut by 0 bases, the J end by 0 bases, with 16 bases between. The CDR3 has 17 residues. The CDR3 protein is CASSLGGVDRSSYEQYF. For the CDR3, the DNA is TGCGCCAGCAGCTTGGGGGGGGTGGACCGATCCTCCTACGAGCAGTACTTC.

This clone has only a few counts. The chain recombines TRBV6-5 with TRBJ1-5, with a tentative D call TRBD1 (5 bases). With 2 bases removed from V and 4 bases from J, the gap between germline ends came to 15 bases. The CDR3 covers 16 residues. The germline CDR1 and CDR2 sequences are MNHEY and SVGAGI. The CDR3 bases are TGTGCCAGCAGTTACGGGGCCCCAGGGTTTAATCAGCCCCAGCATTTT. Its protein product is CASSYGAPGFNQPQHF.

This chain uses TRBV5-1 with TRBJ2-7; 12 positions agree with TRBD2. The CDR3 contains 15 residues. V trimming: 5 bases; J trimming: 6 bases; junction bases outside the gene matches: 9. Germline V lookup: CDR1 SGHRS, CDR2 YFSETQ. CDR3 protein: CASSHSSGRAGEQYF. CDR3 sequence (DNA): TGCGCCAGCAGTCATTCTAGCGGGAGGGCGGGCGAGCAGTACTTC.

V usage is TRBV18 and J usage is TRBJ2-1; TRBD1 agrees at 7 bases. Germline assignment: CDR1 KGHSH and CDR2 LQKENI. V lost 5 bases to trimming and J lost 3 bases; unmatched junction nucleotides: 7. The CDR3 totals 15 residues. Here the CDR3 reads CASSTRQGDYNEQFF. CDR3 nucleotide sequence: TGTGCCAGCTCAACTAGACAGGGAGACTACAATGAGCAGTTCTTC.

The chain joins TRBV18 to TRBJ2-3; TRBD1 is a possible D gene (5 bases). The V and J ends lost 3 bases and 7 bases respectively, with 20 bases between them. CDR3 length: 16 amino acids. The germline V gene has CDR1 KGHSH and CDR2 LQKENI. CDR3 sequence (DNA): TGTGCCAGCTCACCTCGACAGACCGGACCGGCGAATACGCAGTATTTT. It yields the protein CASSPRQTGPANTQYF.

This chain joins TRBV15 and TRBJ1-5, with D possibly TRBD1 on 5 matching bases. The CDR3 contains 14 residues. Germline V gives CDR1 LNHNV, CDR2 YYDKDF (reference sequence). The V gene lost 5 bases and the J gene lost 3 bases, with 11 bases spanning the gap. The CDR3 nucleotides read TGTGCCACCAGCTCAGGGACTCTCAATCAGCCCCAGCATTTT. Amino acids: CATSSGTLNQPQHF. Based on the CDR3 plus reference TRBV15 and TRBJ1-5, the full variable domain is DAMVIQNPRYQVTQFGKPVTLSCSQTLNHNVMYWYQQKSSQAPKLLFHYYDKDFNNEADTPDNFQSRRPNTSFCFLDIRSPGLGDTAMYLCATSSGTLNQPQHFGDGTRLSIL.

The V gene is TRBV9, the J gene TRBJ1-2, with unresolved D. V dropped 1 base and J dropped 2 bases, with 6 bases sitting between them. The length of the CDR3 is 13 residues. Germline assignment: CDR1 SGDLS and CDR2 YYNGEE. The CDR3 coding sequence is TGTGCCAGCAGCGTATCGAGAAACTATGGCTACACCTTC. This encodes CASSVSRNYGYTF.

This chain connects TRBV19 to TRBJ2-3; D is possibly TRBD2 (6 bases). CDR3 length equals 13 residues. Trimming stripped 7 bases from V and 0 bases from J, with 8 bases between. The V gene's germline CDR1 is LNHDA and CDR2 SQIVND (reference sequence). CDR3 amino acids: CASKRASTDTQYF. CDR3 sequence (DNA): TGTGCCAGTAAGCGGGCCAGCACAGATACGCAGTATTTT.

This chain uses TRBV14 with TRBJ2-2; 7 positions agree with TRBD1. The V gene's germline CDR1 is SGHDN and CDR2 FVKESK. V was pared by 6 bases and J by 7 bases, with 8 bases of the junction left unmatched. The CDR3 runs to 14 residues. CDR3 nucleotide sequence: TGTGCCAGCAGAAACCTAGGGGGCGGCGGGGAGCTGTTTTTT. Translation: CASRNLGGGGELFF.

The chain employs TRBV4-1 and TRBJ1-2; a weak D match, TRBD1 (5 bases). The CDR3 contains 14 residues. The ends were cut back, 3 bases at V and 8 bases at J, with 16 bases in the middle. Germline loops: CDR1 MGHRA, CDR2 YSYEKL. As DNA, the CDR3 is TGCGCCAGCAGCCATCTTGGACATAGTTTCGGCTACACCTTC. Residues: CASSHLGHSFGYTF.

This rearrangement joins TRBV4-3 to TRBJ2-1, with 10 bases that match TRBD2. CDR3 length: 17 amino acids. The V gene's germline CDR1 is LGHNA and CDR2 YSLEER. The V gene end was trimmed by 0 bases and the J gene end by 6 bases; junction bases not matched to a gene: 8. The CDR3 loop reads CASSQDRTSGAFNEQFF. In nucleotides, the CDR3 is TGCGCCAGCAGCCAAGATAGAACTAGCGGGGCCTTCAATGAGCAGTTCTTC.

The V call is TRBV7-9, the J call TRBJ2-7, with 10 positions matching TRBD2. Trimming at V came to 4 bases and at J to 4 bases, leaving 10 bases not matched to a gene. Germline V gene sequence: CDR1 SEHNR, CDR2 FQNEAQ (reference sequence). The length of the CDR3 is 16 residues. Written as DNA, the CDR3 is TGTGCCAGCAGCTCCAATCTTGGTAGCGGGAGGTACGAGCAGTACTTC. Amino acid sequence: CASSSNLGSGRYEQYF. Filled out from reference TRBV7-9 and TRBJ2-7, the complete variable domain reads DTGVSQNPRHKITKRGQNVTFRCDPISEHNRLYWYRQTLGQGPEFLTYFQNEAQLEKSRLLSDRFSAERPKGSFSTLEIQRTEQGDSAMYLCASSSNLGSGRYEQYFGPGTRLTVT.

This clone was detected once. This chain links TRBV19 with TRBJ1-4; D remains unclear. The V end was cut by 5 bases, the J end by 8 bases, with 12 bases between. Germline V gene lookup returns CDR1 LNHDA and CDR2 SQIVND (reference sequence). CDR3 length equals 13 residues. CDR3 residues: CASSRSTEEKLFF. Here the CDR3 DNA reads TGTGCCAGTAGTCGCTCGACGGAGGAAAAACTGTTTTTT.

The chain carries TRBV5-1 and TRBJ2-7; 10 bases are a match to TRBD2. Germline loops: CDR1 SGHRS, CDR2 YFSETQ. V lost 1 base to trimming and J lost 0 bases; unmatched junction nucleotides: 4. This CDR3 contains 16 residues. The chain's CDR3 is CASSLQAGGPSYEQYF. For the CDR3, the DNA is TGCGCCAGCAGCTTGCAAGCGGGGGGGCCCTCCTACGAGCAGTACTTC.

This rearrangement joins TRBV30 to TRBJ2-5; D remains unclear. V lost 0 bases to trimming and J lost 3 bases, with 11 bases between them. The CDR3 has 14 amino acids. The germline V gene encodes CDR1 GTSNPN and CDR2 SVGIG (reference sequence). The CDR3 DNA follows: TGTGCCTGGAGTGTACAACGGTCGAAAGAGACCCAGTACTTC. This sequence encodes CAWSVQRSKETQYF. Based on the CDR3 plus reference TRBV30 and TRBJ2-5, the full variable domain is SQTIHQWPATLVQPVGSPLSLECTVEGTSNPNLYWYRQAAGRGLQLLFYSVGIGQISSEVPQNLSASRPQDRQFILSSKKLLLSDSGFYLCAWSVQRSKETQYFGPGTRLLVL.

The count of this clone is one. The junction shows a germline mismatch at one end, possibly a read error. The CDR3 nucleotides read TGTGCCAGCAGCTCACTGGACCAGCCCCAGCATTTT. It is translated as CASSSLDQPQHF. The chain couples TRBV5-3 to TRBJ1-5; D not resolved. TRBV5-3 counts as an open reading frame of uncertain function. The CDR3 has 12 residues.

This clone was recorded once. V is TRBV29-1 and J is TRBJ2-1; 7 nucleotides align to TRBD2. Germline V gene data show CDR1 as SQVTM and CDR2 as ANQGSEA. Trimming took 6 bases from V and 5 from J; bases not matched to a gene: 16. The CDR3 extends over 16 amino acids. In nucleotides, the CDR3 is TGCAGCGTGGCCGCGATGGTAGCGGGTTCTAACAATGAGCAGTTCTTC. Amino acid sequence: CSVAAMVAGSNNEQFF.

The chain recombines TRBV9 with TRBJ1-2; D remains ambiguous. V shed 0 bases and J shed 3 bases, with 9 bases lying between them. This CDR3 spans 14 amino acids. CDR1 and CDR2 from the germline V gene are SGDLS and YYNGEE. CDR3 region: CASSVVPGHYGYTF. As DNA, the CDR3 is TGTGCCAGCAGCGTAGTTCCCGGCCACTATGGCTACACCTTC.

This clone was counted only a few times. J is TRBJ2-5 and V is TRBV6-5, with D possibly matching TRBD1 (5 bases). CDR1 and CDR2 from the germline V gene are MNHEY and SVGAGI. Between the trimmed V and J ends, which lost 1 base and 5 bases, there was a span of 8 bases. The CDR3 loop spans 13 amino acids. CDR3 in DNA: TGTGCCAGCAGTTACTTAGGGGCTGAGACCCAGTACTTC. This sequence encodes CASSYLGAETQYF.

The CDR3 spells CASSSSLGGNTIYF. The CDR3 DNA reads TGTGCCAGCAGCTCCAGCCTGGGGGGAAACACCATATATTTT. V and J are TRBV5-4 and TRBJ1-3; D unclear. V gave up 3 bases and J gave up 4 bases, with 11 bases separating them. The CDR3 has 14 residues. Looked up from germline, CDR1 is SGHNT and CDR2 is YYREEE (reference sequence). Variable domain in full (rest from reference TRBV5-4 and TRBJ1-3): ETGVTQSPTHLIKTRGQQVTLRCSSQSGHNTVSWYQQALGQGPQFIFQYYREEENGRGNFPPRFSGLQFPNYSSELNVNALELDDSALYLCASSSSLGGNTIYFGEGSWLTVV.

The chain combines TRBV6-1 with TRBJ2-7; D might be TRBD1 (6 bases). The CDR3 is 14 residues long. Germline lookup yields CDR1 MNHNS and CDR2 SASEGT. With 5 bases removed from V and 2 bases from J, the gap between germline ends came to 13 bases. The CDR3 here is CASSLRTGPYEQYF. The CDR3 DNA follows: TGTGCCAGCAGTCTGAGAACAGGGCCCTACGAGCAGTACTTC.

The chain couples TRBV5-4 to TRBJ2-5; maybe TRBD1 (6 bases). The length of the CDR3 is 14 residues. V lost 4 bases and J 3 bases, leaving 13 bases between the germline ends. CDR1 and CDR2 from the germline V gene are SGHNT and YYREEE (reference sequence). DNA for the CDR3: TGTGCCAGCAGCAGGACCCACAGGGAAGAGACCCAGTACTTC. As protein: CASSRTHREETQYF.

Here the CDR3 DNA reads TGTGCCAGCAGAAAGGAACACCCGAGGGCAGATACGCAGTATTTT. Its protein product is CASRKEHPRADTQYF. The chain has TRBV7-2 and TRBJ2-3; a weak D match, TRBD2 (5 bases). Germline CDR1 SGHTA, CDR2 FQGNSA. The ends were cut back, 6 bases at V and 4 bases at J, with 17 bases in the middle. This CDR3 spans 15 amino acids.

This chain joins TRBV13 and TRBJ2-3; possible D gene TRBD1, 5 bases. The CDR3 is 15 residues long. V was trimmed by 3 bases and J by 0 bases, leaving 10 bases between them. Per germline, CDR1 PRHDT and CDR2 FYEKMQ (reference sequence). In DNA form, the CDR3 reads TGTGCCAGCAGCTTGGGGCAGGCTAGCACAGATACGCAGTATTTT. Amino acid sequence: CASSLGQASTDTQYF.

This clone was counted a single time. The CDR3 DNA reads as TGCGCCAGCAGCCAGGGCGCCTTGAACGAGCAGTACTTC. Encoded protein: CASSQGALNEQYF. The rearrangement uses TRBV5-1 and TRBJ2-7, with D possibly being TRBD1 (5 bases). The germline CDR1 and CDR2 sequences are SGHRS and YFSETQ. V dropped 4 bases and J dropped 5 bases, with 13 bases sitting between them. The CDR3 contains 13 residues.